This T cell receptor (beta chain) was recovered during a study of T cell repertoires in cytomegalovirus infection. On this clonotype itself: Its antigen remains unidentified.

TCRdb called the reads again in MiXCR, with one record for every CDR3 protein. Of roughly 280,000 distinct CDR3 sequences in the sample, about 20% were seen once. The V gene lost 6 bases and the J gene lost 5 bases, with 12 bases spanning the gap. The CDR3 extends over 13 amino acids. Per germline, CDR1 SEHNR and CDR2 FQNEAQ (reference sequence). This specimen consisted of cultured PBMCs, obtained from culture after CMV antigen stimulation. The rearrangement joins TRBV7-9 to TRBJ2-3; D is possibly TRBD2 (5 bases). The clonotype comes from a human donor in good health (CMV status not recorded). Some clones in this sample may be carry-over from other donors' samples. CDR3 DNA: TGTGCCAGCAGAGCGGACCGTGAAGATACGCAGTATTTT. Translating it yields CASRADREDTQYF.